This is a list of T cell receptor beta chains from one sample in a study of siplizumab effects on memory and regulatory T cells. Sequencing was performed with immunoSEQ multiplex PCR; in TCRdb, only in-frame clones are kept and a portion is missing. This sample has 70,000 or so clones, with less than 95% found just once. Sample: CD8+ T cells sorted from blood. The receptors were gathered from a human donor in good health. CDR3s include the opening cysteine and the closing phenylalanine or tryptophan. A D gene is named only where the DNA matches it firmly. Clone size appears in some rows only: once, few, many, or a class for an expanded clone.

TRBV4-1	-	TRBJ1-5	-	TGCGCCAGCAGCCAAATTTCAGGGGTTAGCAATCAGCCCCAGCATTTT	CASSQISGVSNQPQHF
TRBV27	-	TRBJ1-5	-	TGTGCCAGTATGGTCGCGGGTAGCAATCAGCCCCAGCATTTT	CASMVAGSNQPQHF
TRBV2	-	TRBJ2-3	-	TGTGCCAGCAAGGGGTGGGATACGCAGTATTTT	CASKGWDTQYF
TRBV5-6	once	TRBJ2-7	-	TGTGCCAGCAGCACCCGGGCAACCTACGAGCAGTACTTC	CASSTRATYEQYF
TRBV4-1	-	TRBJ2-7	TRBD2	TGCGCCAGCAGCCAAGTAATAGCGGGAGCCTCCTACGAGCAGTACTTC	CASSQVIAGASYEQYF
TRBV6-1	-	TRBJ1-1	-	TGTGCCAGCAGTGAAGGGCCGAACACTGAAGCTTTCTTT	CASSEGPNTEAFF
TRBV27	-	TRBJ2-7	TRBD2	TGTGCCAGCAGTTTAAGCGGGAGCCCCGGGTACGAGCAGTACTTC	CASSLSGSPGYEQYF
TRBV4-2	-	TRBJ2-3	-	TGTGCCAGCAGCCAAAGGGCAGATACGCAGTATTTT	CASSQRADTQYF
TRBV5-6	-	TRBJ1-6	-	TGTGCCAGCAGCTTGATTAGGGCTCAGCAATCACCCCTCCACTTT	CASSLIRAQQSPLHF
TRBV27	-	TRBJ1-1	-	TGTGCCAGCAGTTTATTCCCAGGTTACACTGAAGCTTTCTTT	CASSLFPGYTEAFF
TRBV7-9	once	TRBJ2-7	TRBD2	TGTGCCAGCAGCCCGCACCCGGGGGGTTCCTACGAGCAGTACTTC	CASSPHPGGSYEQYF
TRBV4-1	-	TRBJ2-7	-	TGCGCCAGCAGCCAGGGTATTAGCGGCATCTACGAGCAGTACTTC	CASSQGISGIYEQYF
TRBV27	-	TRBJ1-5	-	TGTGCCAGCACAGACAGCTTTGGTAGCAATCAGCCCCAGCATTTT	CASTDSFGSNQPQHF
TRBV29-1	-	TRBJ2-2	-	TGCAGCGTGGGGACACCGAACACCGGGGAGCTGTTTTTT	CSVGTPNTGELFF
TRBV27	-	TRBJ1-2	TRBD1	TGTGCCAGCAGTCCAGGGGGACAGTTTTTCCTTAACTATGGCTACACCTTC	CASSPGGQFFLNYGYTF
TRBV13	-	TRBJ2-7	-	TGTGCCAGCAGCTTAGGATCAAGCGTATTATCCTACGAGCAGTACTTC	CASSLGSSVLSYEQYF
TRBV4-1	-	TRBJ1-1	-	TGCGCCAGCAGCCACCAGGGTTTGGGGAACACTGAAGCTTTCTTT	CASSHQGLGNTEAFF
TRBV9	-	TRBJ2-1	TRBD2	TGTGCCAGCAGCGTAGATACTAGCGGGCCCGACAATGAGCAGTTCTTC	CASSVDTSGPDNEQFF
TRBV27	-	TRBJ2-1	-	TGTGCCAGCAGTGTATACGCGGGAAGCTCCTACAATGAGCAGTTCTTC	CASSVYAGSSYNEQFF
TRBV27	-	TRBJ2-7	TRBD2	TGTGCCAGCAGTTACGCGGGGGCCTACGAGCAGTACTTC	CASSYAGAYEQYF